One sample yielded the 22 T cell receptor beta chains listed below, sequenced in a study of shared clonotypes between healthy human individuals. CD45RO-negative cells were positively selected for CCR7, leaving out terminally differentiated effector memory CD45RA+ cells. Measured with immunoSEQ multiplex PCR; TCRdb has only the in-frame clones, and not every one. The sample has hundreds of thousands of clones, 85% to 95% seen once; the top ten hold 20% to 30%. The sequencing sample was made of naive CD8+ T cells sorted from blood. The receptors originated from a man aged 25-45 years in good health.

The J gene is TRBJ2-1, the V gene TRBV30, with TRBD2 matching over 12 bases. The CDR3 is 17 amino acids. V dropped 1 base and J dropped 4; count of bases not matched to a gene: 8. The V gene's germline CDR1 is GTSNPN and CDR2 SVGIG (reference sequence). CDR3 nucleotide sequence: TGTGCCTGGAGTGCCACTAGCGGGAGGTTGGGTTACAATGAGCAGTTCTTC. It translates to CAWSATSGRLGYNEQFF.

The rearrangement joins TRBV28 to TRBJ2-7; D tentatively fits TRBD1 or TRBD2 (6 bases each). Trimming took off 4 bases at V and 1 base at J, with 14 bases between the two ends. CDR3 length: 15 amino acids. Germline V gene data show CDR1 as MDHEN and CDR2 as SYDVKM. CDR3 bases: TGTGCCAGCAGTTACCGCGGGACACAGTCCTACGAGCAGTACTTC. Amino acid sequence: CASSYRGTQSYEQYF. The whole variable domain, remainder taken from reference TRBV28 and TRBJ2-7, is DVKVTQSSRYLVKRTGEKVFLECVQDMDHENMFWYRQDPGLGLRLIYFSYDVKMKEKGDIPEGYSVSREKKERFSLILESASTNQTSMYLCASSYRGTQSYEQYFGPGTRLTVT.

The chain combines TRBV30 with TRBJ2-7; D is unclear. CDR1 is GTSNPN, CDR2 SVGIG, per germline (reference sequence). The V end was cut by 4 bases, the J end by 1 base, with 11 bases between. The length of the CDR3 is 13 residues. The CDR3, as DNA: TGTGCCTGGACACTGACTGCTTCCTACGAGCAGTACTTC. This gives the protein CAWTLTASYEQYF.

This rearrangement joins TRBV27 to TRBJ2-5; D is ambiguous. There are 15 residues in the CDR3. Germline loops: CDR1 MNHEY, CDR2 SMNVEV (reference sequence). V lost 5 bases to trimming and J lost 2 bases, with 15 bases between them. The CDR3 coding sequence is TGTGCCAGCAGTCCATTAGGAATCACACAAGAGACCCAGTACTTC. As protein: CASSPLGITQETQYF.

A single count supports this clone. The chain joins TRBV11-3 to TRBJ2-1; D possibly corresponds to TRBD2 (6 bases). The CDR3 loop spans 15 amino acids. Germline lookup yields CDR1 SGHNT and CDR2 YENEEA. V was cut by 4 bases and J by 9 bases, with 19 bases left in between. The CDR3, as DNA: TGTGCCAGCAGCTCCCACCAAAAGACTAGTGGTGAGCAGTTCTTC. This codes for CASSSHQKTSGEQFF.

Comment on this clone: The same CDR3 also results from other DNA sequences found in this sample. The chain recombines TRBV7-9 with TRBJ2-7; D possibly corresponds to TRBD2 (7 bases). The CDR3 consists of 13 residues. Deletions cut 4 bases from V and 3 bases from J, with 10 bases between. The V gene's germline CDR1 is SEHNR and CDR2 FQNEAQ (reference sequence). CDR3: CASSSGGYYEQYF. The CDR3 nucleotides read TGTGCCAGCAGCTCGGGGGGCTACTACGAGCAGTACTTC.

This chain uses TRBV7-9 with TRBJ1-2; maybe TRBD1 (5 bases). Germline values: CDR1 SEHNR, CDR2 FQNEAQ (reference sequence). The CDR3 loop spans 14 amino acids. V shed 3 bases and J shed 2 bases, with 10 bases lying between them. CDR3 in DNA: TGTGCCAGCAGCTTCCAGACAGACAACTATGGCTACACCTTC. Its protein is CASSFQTDNYGYTF.

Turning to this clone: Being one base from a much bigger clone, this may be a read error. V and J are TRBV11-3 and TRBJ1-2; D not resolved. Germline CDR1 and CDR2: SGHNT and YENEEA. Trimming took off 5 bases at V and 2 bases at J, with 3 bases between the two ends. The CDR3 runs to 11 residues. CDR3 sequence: CASSRNYGYTF. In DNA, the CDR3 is TGTGCCAGCAGCCGGAACTATGGCTACACCTTC.

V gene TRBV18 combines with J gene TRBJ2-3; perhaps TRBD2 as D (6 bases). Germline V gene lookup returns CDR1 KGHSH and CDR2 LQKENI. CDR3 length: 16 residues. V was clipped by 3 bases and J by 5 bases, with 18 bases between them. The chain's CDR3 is CASSPDPRGGIDTQYF. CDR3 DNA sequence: TGTGCCAGCTCACCGGATCCTCGGGGCGGGATAGATACGCAGTATTTT.

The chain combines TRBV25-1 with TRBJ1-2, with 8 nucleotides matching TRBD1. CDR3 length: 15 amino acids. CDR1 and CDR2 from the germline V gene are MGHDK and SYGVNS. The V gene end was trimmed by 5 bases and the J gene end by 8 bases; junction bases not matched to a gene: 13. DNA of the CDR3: TGTGCCAGCAGTTCGACCGGGACAGGTCCTCTCGGCTACACCTTC. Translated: CASSSTGTGPLGYTF.

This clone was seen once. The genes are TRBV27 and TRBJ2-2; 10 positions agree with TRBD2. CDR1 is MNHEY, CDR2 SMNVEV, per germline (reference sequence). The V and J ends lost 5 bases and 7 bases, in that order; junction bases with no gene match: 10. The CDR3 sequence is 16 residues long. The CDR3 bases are TGTGCCAGCAGTCCCCTGACTAGCGGGCTTGGCGGGGAGCTGTTTTTT. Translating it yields CASSPLTSGLGGELFF.

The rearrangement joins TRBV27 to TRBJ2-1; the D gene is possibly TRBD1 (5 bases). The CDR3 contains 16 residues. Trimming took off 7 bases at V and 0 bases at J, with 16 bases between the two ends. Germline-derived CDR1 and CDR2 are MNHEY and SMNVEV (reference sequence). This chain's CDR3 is CASTLRVPSSYNEQFF. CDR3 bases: TGTGCCAGCACCCTCAGGGTGCCAAGCTCCTACAATGAGCAGTTCTTC.

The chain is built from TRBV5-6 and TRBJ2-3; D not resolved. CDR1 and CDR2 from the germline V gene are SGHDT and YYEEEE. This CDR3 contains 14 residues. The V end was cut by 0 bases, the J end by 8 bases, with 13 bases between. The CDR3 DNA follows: TGTGCCAGCAGCTTGGCTAGTCAGTGGGTTACGCAGTATTTT. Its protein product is CASSLASQWVTQYF.

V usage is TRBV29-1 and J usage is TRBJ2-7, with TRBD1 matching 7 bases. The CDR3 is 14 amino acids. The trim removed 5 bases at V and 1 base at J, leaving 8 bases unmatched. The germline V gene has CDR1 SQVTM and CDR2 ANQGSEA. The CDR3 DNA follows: TGCAGCGTTCTCTCCCAGGGGGTTTCCTACGAGCAGTACTTC. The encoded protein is CSVLSQGVSYEQYF.

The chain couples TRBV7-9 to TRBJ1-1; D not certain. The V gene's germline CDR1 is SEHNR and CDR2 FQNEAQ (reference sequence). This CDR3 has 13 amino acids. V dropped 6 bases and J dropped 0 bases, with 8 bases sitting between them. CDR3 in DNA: TGTGCCAGCAGTCAGCATCTGAACACTGAAGCTTTCTTT. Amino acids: CASSQHLNTEAFF.

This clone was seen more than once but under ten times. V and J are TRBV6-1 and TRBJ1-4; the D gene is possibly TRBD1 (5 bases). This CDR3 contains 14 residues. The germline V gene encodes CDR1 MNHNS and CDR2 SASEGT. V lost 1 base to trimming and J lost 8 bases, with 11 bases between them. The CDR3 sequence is CASSEEGTLEKLFF. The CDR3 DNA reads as TGTGCCAGCAGTGAAGAGGGGACTCTGGAAAAACTGTTTTTT.

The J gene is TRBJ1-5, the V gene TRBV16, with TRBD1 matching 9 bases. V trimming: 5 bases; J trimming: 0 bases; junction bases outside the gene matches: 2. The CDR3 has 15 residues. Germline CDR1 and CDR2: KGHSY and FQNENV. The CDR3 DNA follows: TGTGCCAGCAGCGGGGACAGGGATAGCAATCAGCCCCAGCATTTT. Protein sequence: CASSGDRDSNQPQHF.

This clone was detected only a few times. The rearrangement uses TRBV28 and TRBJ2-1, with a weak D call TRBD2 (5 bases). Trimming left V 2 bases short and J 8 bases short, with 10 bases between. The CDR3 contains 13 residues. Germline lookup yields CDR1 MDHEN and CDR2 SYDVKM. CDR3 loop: CASSLVAWDEQFF. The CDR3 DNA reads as TGTGCCAGCAGTTTAGTAGCGTGGGATGAGCAGTTCTTC.

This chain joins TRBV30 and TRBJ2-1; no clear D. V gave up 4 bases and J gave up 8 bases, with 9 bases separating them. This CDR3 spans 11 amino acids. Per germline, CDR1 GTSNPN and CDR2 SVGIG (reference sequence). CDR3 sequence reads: CAWNGPDEQFF. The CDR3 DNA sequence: TGTGCCTGGAATGGACCGGATGAGCAGTTCTTC. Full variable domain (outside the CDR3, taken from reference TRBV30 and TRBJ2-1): SQTIHQWPATLVQPVGSPLSLECTVEGTSNPNLYWYRQAAGRGLQLLFYSVGIGQISSEVPQNLSASRPQDRQFILSSKKLLLSDSGFYLCAWNGPDEQFFGPGTRLTVL.

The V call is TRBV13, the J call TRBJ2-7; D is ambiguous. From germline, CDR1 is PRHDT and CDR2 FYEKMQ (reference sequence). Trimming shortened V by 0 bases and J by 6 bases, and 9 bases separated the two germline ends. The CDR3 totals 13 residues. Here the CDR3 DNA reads TGTGCCAGCAGCTTAGGTCGGGCCCTCGAGCAGTACTTC. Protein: CASSLGRALEQYF.

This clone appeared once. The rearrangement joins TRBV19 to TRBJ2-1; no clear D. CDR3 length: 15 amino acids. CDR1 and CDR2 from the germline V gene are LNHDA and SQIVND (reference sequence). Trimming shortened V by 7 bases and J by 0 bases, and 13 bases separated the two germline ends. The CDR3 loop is CASTSDSSSYNEQFF. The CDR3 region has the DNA TGTGCCAGTACTTCCGACTCTAGCTCCTACAATGAGCAGTTCTTC.

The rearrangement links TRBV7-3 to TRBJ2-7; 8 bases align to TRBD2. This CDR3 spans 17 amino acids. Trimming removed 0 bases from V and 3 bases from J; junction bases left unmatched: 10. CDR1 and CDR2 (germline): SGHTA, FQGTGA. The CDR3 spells CASSLTVLTSAGYEQYF. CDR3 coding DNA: TGTGCCAGCAGCTTAACGGTTCTGACTAGCGCTGGCTACGAGCAGTACTTC.